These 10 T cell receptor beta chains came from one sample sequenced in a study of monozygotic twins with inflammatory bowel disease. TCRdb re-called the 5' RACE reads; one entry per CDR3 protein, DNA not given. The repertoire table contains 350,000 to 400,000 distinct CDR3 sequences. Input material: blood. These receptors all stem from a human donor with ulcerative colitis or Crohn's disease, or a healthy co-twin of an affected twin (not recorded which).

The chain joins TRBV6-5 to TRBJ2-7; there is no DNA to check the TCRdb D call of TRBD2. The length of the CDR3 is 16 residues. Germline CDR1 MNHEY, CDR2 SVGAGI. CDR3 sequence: CASSYSMEVWAYEQYF.

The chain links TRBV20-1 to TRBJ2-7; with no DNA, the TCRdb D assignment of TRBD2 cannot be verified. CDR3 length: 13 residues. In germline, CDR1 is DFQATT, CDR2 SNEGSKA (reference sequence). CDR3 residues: CSARQGRGYEQYF.

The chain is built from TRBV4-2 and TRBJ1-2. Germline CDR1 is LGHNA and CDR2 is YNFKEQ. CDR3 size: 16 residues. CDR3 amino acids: CASSQDKGSGNYGYTF.

This CDR3 is CASSFWGQGSYEQYF. The rearrangement joins TRBV5-6 to TRBJ2-7; the TCRdb D gene call, TRBD1, has no DNA to confirm it. CDR3 length: 15 amino acids. Looked up from germline, CDR1 is SGHDT and CDR2 is YYEEEE. Full variable domain (remainder filled in from reference TRBV5-6 and TRBJ2-7): DAGVTQSPTHLIKTRGQQVTLRCSPKSGHDTVSWYQQALGQGPQFIFQYYEEEERQRGNFPDRFSGHQFPNYSSELNVNALLLGDSALYLCASSFWGQGSYEQYFGPGTRLTVT.

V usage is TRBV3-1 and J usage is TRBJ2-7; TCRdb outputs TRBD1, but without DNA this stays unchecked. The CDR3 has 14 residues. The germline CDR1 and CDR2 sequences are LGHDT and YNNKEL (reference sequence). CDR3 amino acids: CASRSGTALREQYF.

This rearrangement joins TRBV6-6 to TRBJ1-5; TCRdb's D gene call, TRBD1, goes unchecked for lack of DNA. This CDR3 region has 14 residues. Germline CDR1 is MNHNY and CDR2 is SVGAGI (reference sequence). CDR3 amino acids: CASSLGQGYQPQHF.

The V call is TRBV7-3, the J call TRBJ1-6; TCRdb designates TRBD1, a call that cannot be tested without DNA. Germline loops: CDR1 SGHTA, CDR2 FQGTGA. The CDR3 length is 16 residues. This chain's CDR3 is CASSLKPPGLNSPLHF.

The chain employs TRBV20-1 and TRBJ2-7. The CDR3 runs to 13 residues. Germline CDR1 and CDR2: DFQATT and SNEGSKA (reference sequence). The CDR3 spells CSASLGLSYEQYF.

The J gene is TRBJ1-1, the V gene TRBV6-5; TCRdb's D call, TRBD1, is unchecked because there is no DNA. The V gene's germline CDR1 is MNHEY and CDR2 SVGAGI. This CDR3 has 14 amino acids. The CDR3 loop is CASSYVAWGTEAFF.

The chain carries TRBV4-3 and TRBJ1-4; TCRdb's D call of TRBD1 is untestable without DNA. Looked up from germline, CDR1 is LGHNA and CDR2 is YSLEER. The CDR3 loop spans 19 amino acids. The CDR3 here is CASSQEPLGQGVTNEKLFF.